The 21 T cell receptor beta chains below were found in one sample sequenced in a study of breast tumors, draining lymph nodes, adjacent tissues. Axillary draining lymph nodes of breast cancer patients supplied the node samples. TCRdb re-derived calls from the multiplex PCR reads in MiXCR, one entry per CDR3 protein. This table holds 140,000 to 150,000 distinct CDR3 sequences, 32% found once. Sequencing input: axillary lymph node tissue. The receptor source for this set is a female donor with breast cancer. Some clones in this sample may be carry-over from other donors' samples.

V and J are TRBV19 and TRBJ1-2; D gene ambiguous. The germline V gene encodes CDR1 LNHDA and CDR2 SQIVND (reference sequence). V dropped 8 bases and J dropped 4 bases, with 11 bases sitting between them. The CDR3 extends over 12 amino acids. Here the CDR3 reads CASGKTFYGYTF. The DNA for the CDR3 is TGTGCCAGTGGGAAGACTTTCTATGGCTACACCTTC.

This clonotype was counted many times. The gene calls are TRBV19 and TRBJ2-1; D is uncertain. There are 13 residues in the CDR3. V was trimmed by 4 bases and J by 3 bases, leaving 7 bases between them. Germline loops: CDR1 LNHDA, CDR2 SQIVND (reference sequence). CDR3 region: CASSKTYYNEQFF. The CDR3, as DNA: TGTGCCAGTAGTAAGACATACTACAATGAGCAGTTCTTC.

This clonotype was seen repeatedly, ten times or more. This chain uses TRBV20-1 with TRBJ2-7, with TRBD1 matching over 9 bases. This CDR3 is built from 15 residues. Germline V gives CDR1 DFQATT, CDR2 SNEGSKA (reference sequence). V lost 3 bases, J lost 3 bases, and 9 bases stayed unmatched. CDR3 DNA sequence: TGCAGTGCTAGTCAGACAGGGGGAAATGGCTACGAGCAGTACTTC. Encoded protein: CSASQTGGNGYEQYF.

This clonotype has a handful of counts. This sequence joins TRBV28 and TRBJ1-3, with TRBD1 matching 7 bases. There are 15 residues in the CDR3. The germline gives CDR1 MDHEN, CDR2 SYDVKM. Unmatched junction bases numbered 9, after V lost 8 bases and J lost 2 bases. CDR3 bases: TGTGCCAGCCAACCCGGGGGGACAGCTGGAAACACCATATATTTT. Residues: CASQPGGTAGNTIYF.

This clonotype turned up a few times. The genes are TRBV6-1 and TRBJ1-2; TRBD1 matches 9 bases. The CDR3 is 16 amino acids. J lost 8 bases, V lost 1 base, and 11 bases had no gene match. Germline V CDR1 and CDR2: MNHNS, SASEGT. This CDR3 is CASSEVLGTGREGYTF. DNA of the CDR3: TGTGCCAGCAGTGAAGTCCTAGGGACAGGGAGGGAAGGCTACACCTTC.

Notes on this clonotype: A much more abundant neighbour one base away suggests this may be a read error. CDR3 in amino acids: CASSPTVFYEQYV. The CDR3 nucleotides are TGTGCCAGCAGTCCGACAGTGTTCTACGAGCAGTACGTC. The V gene is TRBV6-1, the J gene TRBJ2-7, with D perhaps TRBD1 (5 bases). The CDR3 is made up of 13 amino acids. Trimming stripped 5 bases from V and 3 bases from J, with 11 bases between. Germline CDR1 reads MNHNS; CDR2 reads SASEGT.

The chain has TRBV15 and TRBJ2-1; TRBD1 or TRBD2 may be the D gene (7 bases each). This CDR3 is 17 amino acids long. V lost 3 bases and J 8 bases, leaving 23 bases between the germline ends. Per germline, CDR1 LNHNV and CDR2 YYDKDF (reference sequence). The CDR3 nucleotides are TGTGCCACCAGCAGCGTTGAAGGTACCAGGGGGGGCGATGAGCAGTTCTTC. This sequence encodes CATSSVEGTRGGDEQFF.

The table lists this clonotype with many counts. This sequence joins TRBV29-1 and TRBJ2-2, with 16 bases fitting TRBD2. V was pared by 5 bases and J by 5 bases, with 8 bases of the junction left unmatched. The germline gives CDR1 SQVTM, CDR2 ANQGSEA. The CDR3 is 17 residues long. The CDR3 here is CSVRGLAGGKNTGELFF. DNA of the CDR3: TGCAGCGTTAGGGGACTAGCGGGGGGGAAGAATACCGGGGAGCTGTTTTTT.

CDR3 sequence reads: CASSLGQGSLRTQYF. The CDR3 DNA sequence: TGTGCCAGCAGCCTCGGACAGGGGTCTCTTCGGACCCAGTACTTC. The chain combines TRBV7-9 with TRBJ2-5; 9 bases are shared with TRBD1. V lost 5 bases and J lost 7; bases outside the gene matches: 11. The germline CDR1 and CDR2 sequences are SEHNR and FQNEAQ (reference sequence). This CDR3 has 15 amino acids.

This clonotype was found many times. CDR3 coding DNA: TGTGCCAGCTCGACAGGTTCCTACGAGCAGTACTTC. This gives the protein CASSTGSYEQYF. The rearrangement uses TRBV6-5 and TRBJ2-7; a possible D gene is TRBD1 (6 bases). This CDR3 region has 12 residues. The V gene's germline CDR1 is MNHEY and CDR2 SVGAGI. The V gene lost 8 bases and the J gene lost 1 base, with 9 bases spanning the gap.

Ten or more counts support this clonotype. The J gene is TRBJ1-6, the V gene TRBV6-6; TRBD1 agrees at 7 bases. The length of the CDR3 is 13 residues. The germline gives CDR1 MNHNY, CDR2 SVGAGI (reference sequence). After removal of 4 bases from V and 7 bases from J, the junction contained 1 base not matched to a gene. The CDR3 loop reads CASSWDSNSPLHF. The CDR3 DNA is TGTGCCAGCAGTTGGGACAGCAATTCACCCCTCCACTTT.

Notes on this clonotype: Possible read error: a much larger clone is one base away. The gene calls are TRBV11-2 and TRBJ2-7, with D perhaps matching TRBD1 (6 bases). V lost 0 bases and J lost 9, with 9 bases in between. Per the germline V gene, CDR1 is SGHAT and CDR2 is FQNNGV. CDR3 length: 12 amino acids. CDR3 in amino acids: CASSLEGGPQYF. The DNA for the CDR3 is TGTGCCAGCAGCTTAGAAGGGGGACCGCAGTACTTC.

The J gene is TRBJ1-6, the V gene TRBV7-4, with 10 bases matching TRBD1. Germline trimming cut 4 bases from V and 6 bases from J; bases unmatched to any gene: 3. The CDR3 runs to 15 residues. Germline V CDR1 and CDR2: SGHVT, SQSDAQ. CDR3 region: CASSWGTGVNSPLHF. The DNA of the CDR3 is TGTGCCAGCAGCTGGGGGACAGGGGTTAATTCACCCCTCCACTTT.

At least ten counts were recorded for this clonotype. The V and J genes are TRBV7-2 and TRBJ2-5, with a weak D call TRBD2 (7 bases). This CDR3 has 15 amino acids. CDR1 SGHTA and CDR2 FQGNSA come from the germline V gene. V shed 3 bases and J shed 5 bases, with 16 bases lying between them. This chain's CDR3 is CASSFLSGGPETQYF. The DNA for the CDR3 is TGTGCCAGCAGCTTTTTGTCCGGGGGGCCGGAGACCCAGTACTTC.

With regard to this clonotype: Possible read error: a much larger clone is one base away. This chain joins TRBV7-9 and TRBJ1-2; D is ambiguous. The V gene's germline CDR1 is SEHNR and CDR2 FQNEAQ (reference sequence). The CDR3 length is 15 residues. CDR3 nucleotide sequence: TGTGCCAGCAGCTTACTTTCAGAAGGGAGTAATGGCCACCCCTTC. This codes for CASSLLSEGSNGHPF.

J is TRBJ1-4 and V is TRBV12-3 or TRBV12-4; D unclear. With 8 bases removed from V and 5 bases from J, the gap between germline ends came to 24 bases. CDR3 size: 17 residues. The CDR3 coding sequence is TGTGCCAGCGCCACCGACCTAGCCTACTACTACAATGAAAAACTGTTTTTT. Its protein is CASATDLAYYYNEKLFF.

About this clonotype itself: A junction boundary mismatches the germline segment, possibly from a read error. The chain combines TRBV2 with TRBJ2-7; 12 bases line up with TRBD2. The CDR3 spans 9 residues. The germline V gene encodes CDR1 SNHLY and CDR2 FYNNEI. The CDR3: CASIGLAGF. In nucleotides, the CDR3 is TGTGCCAGCATAGGACTAGCGGGGTTC.

Many counts were recorded for this clonotype. V is TRBV12-3 or TRBV12-4 and J is TRBJ1-2; 10 bases are a match to TRBD1. This CDR3 region has 13 residues. V was clipped by 6 bases and J by 3 bases; unmatched bases: 1. The CDR3 DNA follows: TGTGCCAGCAGGACAGGGGGCGACTATGGCTACACCTTC. The encoded protein is CASRTGGDYGYTF.

This clonotype was recorded at least ten times. The chain combines TRBV11-2 with TRBJ1-6; 12 bases line up with TRBD1. The CDR3 consists of 18 residues. Germline CDR1 and CDR2: SGHAT and FQNNGV. The ends lost 3 bases at V and 7 bases at J; junction bases unmatched: 10. The CDR3 DNA reads as TGTGCCAGCAGCTTCAAAAGGGGACAGGGGGCAAAGAATTCACCCCTCCACTTT. This codes for CASSFKRGQGAKNSPLHF. Full variable domain (remainder filled in from reference TRBV11-2 and TRBJ1-6): EAGVAQSPRYKIIEKRQSVAFWCNPISGHATLYWYQQILGQGPKLLIQFQNNGVVDDSQLPKDRFSAERLKGVDSTLKIQPAKLEDSAVYLCASSFKRGQGAKNSPLHFGNGTRLTVT.

The chain employs TRBV7-8 and TRBJ1-2; possible D gene TRBD1, 5 bases. V was trimmed by 8 bases and J by 4 bases, leaving 8 bases between them. CDR1 and CDR2 from the germline V gene are SGHVS and FQNEAQ. This CDR3 has 11 residues. CDR3 region: CASGGGYGYTF. Written as DNA, the CDR3 is TGTGCCAGCGGGGGAGGCTATGGCTACACCTTC.

J is TRBJ2-2 and V is TRBV7-2, with TRBD2 identical over 7 bases. Trimming took 2 bases from V and 0 from J; bases not matched to a gene: 9. Germline CDR1 and CDR2: SGHTA and FQGNSA. The CDR3 extends over 18 amino acids. The CDR3: CASSLRVQRGANTGELFF. The CDR3 DNA reads TGTGCCAGCAGCTTAAGGGTCCAGCGGGGCGCGAACACCGGGGAGCTGTTTTTT.